One and the same sample provided the 25 T cell receptor beta chains below, sequenced in a study of identical twins (dated by TCRdb to about 2016). Libraries were prepared through 5' RACE. The sequencer listed for this sample is Illumina HiSeq 2000. TCRdb trimmed the raw reads at Q25, called clones with MiXCR and kept productive beta chains. When rows share a CDR3 protein, they turn into one entry using the most common DNA and genes. For this sample the table gives 400,000 to 650,000 distinct CDR3 sequences, of which roughly 21% were detected only once. Jointly, the top ten make up about 0.99% of the sample. In addition, the sample was reused for a study of T cells expressing NK-cell markers.

Sequenced sample: CD4+ T cells sorted from blood. Receptors originate from a woman aged 18-29 years in good health.

This clonotype was detected a few times. J is TRBJ2-2 and V is TRBV29-1; D possibly corresponds to TRBD1 (7 bases). CDR1 SQVTM and CDR2 ANQGSEA come from the germline V gene. The CDR3 loop spans 16 amino acids. V was shortened by 4 bases and J by 6 bases, with 21 bases between the two germline ends. The DNA for the CDR3 is TGCAGCGTTGGGGGAAGACAGGGAGGAATTCCCGGGGAGCTGTTTTTT. It specifies CSVGGRQGGIPGELFF.

This clonotype was counted between two and nine times. V is TRBV29-1 and J is TRBJ1-2; perhaps TRBD1 as D (6 bases). V was clipped by 4 bases and J by 7 bases, with 10 bases between them. This CDR3 has 11 amino acids. CDR1 is SQVTM and CDR2 is ANQGSEA in the germline V gene. The CDR3 coding sequence is TGCAGCGTTGGTCAGGGGACTGGCTACACCTTC. As protein: CSVGQGTGYTF.

V is TRBV29-1 and J is TRBJ1-1, with no clear D. This CDR3 has 14 residues. The germline V gene has CDR1 SQVTM and CDR2 ANQGSEA. V lost 1 base and J 0 bases, leaving 9 bases between the germline ends. CDR3 region: CSVEGQALNTEAFF. Written as DNA, the CDR3 is TGCAGCGTTGAAGGGCAGGCGTTGAACACTGAAGCTTTCTTT.

V is TRBV20-1 and J is TRBJ2-7; D gene unclear. Germline V CDR1 and CDR2: DFQATT, SNEGSKA (reference sequence). With 6 bases removed from V and 2 bases from J, the gap between germline ends came to 11 bases. This CDR3 is built from 12 residues. CDR3 region: CSAMGFTYEQYF. The CDR3 DNA reads TGCAGTGCCATGGGGTTTACCTACGAGCAGTACTTC.

Ten or more counts support this clonotype. This chain uses TRBV20-1 with TRBJ2-3; TRBD2 agrees at 7 bases. The junction had 6 bases not matched to a gene; V was cut back by 2 bases and J by 1 base. The CDR3 consists of 15 residues. Germline assignment: CDR1 DFQATT and CDR2 SNEGSKA (reference sequence). The CDR3 DNA sequence: TGCAGTGCTAGAATCGGCACTAGCGGCACAGATACGCAGTATTTT. Amino acid sequence: CSARIGTSGTDTQYF.

This clonotype came up a few times. The chain combines TRBV25-1 with TRBJ2-3; TRBD2 matches 7 bases. The CDR3 is made up of 16 amino acids. Germline assignment: CDR1 MGHDK and CDR2 SYGVNS. The trim removed 2 bases at V and 6 bases at J, leaving 11 bases unmatched. CDR3 DNA: TGTGCCAGCAGTGAAAAAGGGAGGGGCAGGGAGGATACGCAGTATTTT. Protein: CASSEKGRGREDTQYF.

This clonotype was seen a few times. The CDR3 DNA reads as TGTGCCAGTAGTCCCTGGGGAGGGTTGAACACTGAAGCTTTCTTT. Translating gives CASSPWGGLNTEAFF. The chain links TRBV19 to TRBJ1-1; D unclear. The germline gives CDR1 LNHDA, CDR2 SQIVND (reference sequence). The germline V and J ends were trimmed by 5 bases and 0 bases, with 13 bases remaining between them. This CDR3 is built from 15 residues. Complete variable domain (other parts from reference TRBV19 and TRBJ1-1): DGGITQSPKYLFRKEGQNVTLSCEQNLNHDAMYWYRQDPGQGLRLIYYSQIVNDFQKGDIAEGYSVSREKKESFPLTVTSAQKNPTAFYLCASSPWGGLNTEAFFGQGTRLTVV.

The chain uses TRBV11-2 and TRBJ2-5, with D perhaps matching TRBD2 (6 bases). Germline V gives CDR1 SGHAT, CDR2 FQNNGV. Deletions cut 5 bases from V and 5 bases from J, with 12 bases between. The CDR3 runs 13 residues. CDR3 sequence (DNA): TGTGCCAGCAGCGCTTTGGGGGGTGAGACCCAGTACTTC. It codes for CASSALGGETQYF.

The J gene is TRBJ2-4, the V gene TRBV5-1; no clear D gene. Germline assignment: CDR1 SGHRS and CDR2 YFSETQ. Trimming cost V 0 bases and J 0 bases, with 10 bases left between them. CDR3 length: 16 amino acids. In DNA, the CDR3 is TGCGCCAGCAGCTTGGTAACCACTCTAGCCAAAAACATTCAGTACTTC. Its protein is CASSLVTTLAKNIQYF.

This clonotype was counted only a few times. The chain has TRBV6-1 and TRBJ2-7; possible D gene TRBD1, 5 bases. This CDR3 has 15 amino acids. Trimming pared 6 bases from V and 0 bases from J, leaving 15 bases between. The germline V gene encodes CDR1 MNHNS and CDR2 SASEGT. The DNA of the CDR3 is TGTGCCAGCAGGGCTACAGGTTTGCACTCCTACGAGCAGTACTTC. The encoded protein is CASRATGLHSYEQYF.

This clonotype was seen a handful of times. J is TRBJ1-1 and V is TRBV12-3 or TRBV12-4; no clear D. The CDR3 is made up of 13 amino acids. V was trimmed by 6 bases and J by 0 bases, leaving 8 bases between them. For the CDR3, the DNA is TGTGCCAGCAGGCGGAGTTTGAACACTGAAGCTTTCTTT. Residues: CASRRSLNTEAFF.

This clonotype was observed a handful of times. The V call is TRBV12-3 or TRBV12-4, the J call TRBJ2-3, with 10 bases identical to TRBD2. The V gene end was trimmed by 1 base and the J gene end by 14 bases; junction bases not matched to a gene: 9. The CDR3 loop spans 14 amino acids. Written as DNA, the CDR3 is TGTGCCAGCAGTTTAGACTTTAGCGGGGGGACTCCGTATTTT. Translation: CASSLDFSGGTPYF.

The V gene is TRBV10-3, the J gene TRBJ2-7; D ambiguous. Germline CDR1 is ENHRY and CDR2 is SYGVKD. V was pared by 8 bases and J by 0 bases, with 5 bases between. There are 11 residues in the CDR3. The CDR3 DNA sequence: TGTGCCATCCGTAGCTCCTACGAGCAGTACTTC. Its protein is CAIRSSYEQYF.

This clonotype was recorded once. The J gene is TRBJ2-1, the V gene TRBV5-1; perhaps TRBD2 as D (6 bases). V was pared by 0 bases and J by 15 bases, with 22 bases between. Germline V CDR1 and CDR2: SGHRS, YFSETQ. The CDR3 runs to 15 residues. The CDR3 nucleotides read TGCGCCAGCAGCTTGGGGGTAGTCGGGAGTCCAGGGCGGTTCTTC. Residues: CASSLGVVGSPGRFF.

V is TRBV14 and J is TRBJ2-7; 8 bases match TRBD2. The junction had 8 bases not matched to a gene; V was cut back by 8 bases and J by 2 bases. This CDR3 comprises 14 residues. CDR1 is SGHDN and CDR2 is FVKESK in the germline V gene. This CDR3 is CASLSGTRPYEQYF. The CDR3 DNA reads TGTGCCAGCCTATCCGGGACTAGACCCTACGAGCAGTACTTC.

This clonotype has only a few counts. The chain joins TRBV12-3 or TRBV12-4 to TRBJ2-1; possible D gene TRBD2, 6 bases. Trimming stripped 5 bases from V and 7 bases from J, with 15 bases between. This CDR3 spans 14 amino acids. CDR3 coding DNA: TGTGCCAGCAGTATATCCGGGACTTGGAATGAGCAGTTCTTC. It codes for CASSISGTWNEQFF.

The chain links TRBV20-1 to TRBJ2-1; D not certain. Germline V gene data show CDR1 as DFQATT and CDR2 as SNEGSKA (reference sequence). The CDR3 consists of 11 residues. Between the trimmed V and J ends, which lost 3 bases and 7 bases, there was a span of 7 bases. CDR3 nucleotides: TGCAGTGCTAGGCTTGAGAATGAGCAGTTCTTC. It is translated as CSARLENEQFF.

The CDR3 nucleotides are TGTGCCACCAAAGTACAGTTGTCGTACACCGGGGAGCTGTTTTTT. This translates into CATKVQLSYTGELFF. V usage is TRBV24-1 and J usage is TRBJ2-2; no firm D call. Trimming removed 8 bases from V and 3 bases from J, with 15 bases in between. Germline V CDR1 and CDR2: KGHDR, SFDVKD. This CDR3 is built from 15 residues.

This clonotype appeared many times. The chain is built from TRBV4-3 and TRBJ2-1, with 9 positions matching TRBD1. The V gene end was trimmed by 4 bases and the J gene end by 5 bases; junction bases not matched to a gene: 6. This CDR3 has 15 amino acids. Germline V gene lookup returns CDR1 LGHNA and CDR2 YSLEER. The CDR3, as DNA: TGCGCCAGCAGCCTCGCCGGGACAGGGAACAATGAGCAGTTCTTC. Its protein product is CASSLAGTGNNEQFF.

This clonotype was recorded at least ten times. A read error may account for a junction end that differs from germline. The genes are TRBV29-1 and TRBJ1-3; D remains ambiguous. CDR1 and CDR2 (germline): SQVTM, ANQGSEA. The CDR3 is 13 amino acids. CDR3 sequence reads: CSVEVSSGNTIYF. The DNA for the CDR3 is TGCAGCGTAGAAGTCTCCTCTGGAAACACCATATATTTT.

This chain links TRBV5-1 with TRBJ2-5; 7 bases are shared with TRBD2. CDR3 length: 15 amino acids. V trimming: 2 bases; J trimming: 3 bases; junction bases outside the gene matches: 7. Germline loops: CDR1 SGHRS, CDR2 YFSETQ. DNA of the CDR3: TGCGCCAGCAGCTTTGGCGGGAGCCGAGAAGAGACCCAGTACTTC. Translated: CASSFGGSREETQYF. Supplemented by reference TRBV5-1 and TRBJ2-5, the full variable domain reads KAGVTQTPRYLIKTRGQQVTLSCSPISGHRSVSWYQQTPGQGLQFLFEYFSETQRNKGNFPGRFSGRQFSNSRSEMNVSTLELGDSALYLCASSFGGSREETQYFGPGTRLLVL.

Many counts were recorded for this clonotype. A much larger clone is a single base away; this may be a read error. This sequence joins TRBV29-1 and TRBJ1-1, with no clear D. V was clipped by 4 bases and J by 1 base, with 4 bases between them. The CDR3 consists of 11 residues. Germline-derived CDR1 and CDR2 are SQVTM and ANQGSEA. This CDR3 is CSVVKNTEAFF. DNA of the CDR3: TGCAGCGTTGTAAAGAACACTGAAGCTTTCTTT.

DNA for the CDR3: TGCAGTGCTAGAAGGTTTGGACCCTTCCAAGAGACCCAGTACTTC. Translated: CSARRFGPFQETQYF. The rearrangement joins TRBV20-1 to TRBJ2-5; no definite D call. V was shortened by 2 bases and J by 1 base, with 14 bases between the two germline ends. Germline values: CDR1 DFQATT, CDR2 SNEGSKA (reference sequence). This CDR3 spans 15 amino acids.

This clonotype was counted a few times. This chain connects TRBV18 to TRBJ1-5; D uncertain. In germline, CDR1 is KGHSH, CDR2 LQKENI. V lost 3 bases and J lost 8, with 11 bases in between. CDR3 length equals 13 residues. CDR3 protein: CASSPDIAEPQHF. The CDR3 DNA is TGTGCCAGCTCACCCGACATCGCGGAGCCCCAGCATTTT.

V gene TRBV20-1 combines with J gene TRBJ1-5; 12 bases map to TRBD1. CDR1 and CDR2 (germline): DFQATT, SNEGSKA (reference sequence). CDR3 length: 15 amino acids. V gave up 4 bases and J gave up 7 bases; unmatched junction bases: 8. The CDR3, as DNA: TGCAGTGCTAACCCCGGGACAGGGGGCTCCCAGCCCCAGCATTTT. Its protein is CSANPGTGGSQPQHF.